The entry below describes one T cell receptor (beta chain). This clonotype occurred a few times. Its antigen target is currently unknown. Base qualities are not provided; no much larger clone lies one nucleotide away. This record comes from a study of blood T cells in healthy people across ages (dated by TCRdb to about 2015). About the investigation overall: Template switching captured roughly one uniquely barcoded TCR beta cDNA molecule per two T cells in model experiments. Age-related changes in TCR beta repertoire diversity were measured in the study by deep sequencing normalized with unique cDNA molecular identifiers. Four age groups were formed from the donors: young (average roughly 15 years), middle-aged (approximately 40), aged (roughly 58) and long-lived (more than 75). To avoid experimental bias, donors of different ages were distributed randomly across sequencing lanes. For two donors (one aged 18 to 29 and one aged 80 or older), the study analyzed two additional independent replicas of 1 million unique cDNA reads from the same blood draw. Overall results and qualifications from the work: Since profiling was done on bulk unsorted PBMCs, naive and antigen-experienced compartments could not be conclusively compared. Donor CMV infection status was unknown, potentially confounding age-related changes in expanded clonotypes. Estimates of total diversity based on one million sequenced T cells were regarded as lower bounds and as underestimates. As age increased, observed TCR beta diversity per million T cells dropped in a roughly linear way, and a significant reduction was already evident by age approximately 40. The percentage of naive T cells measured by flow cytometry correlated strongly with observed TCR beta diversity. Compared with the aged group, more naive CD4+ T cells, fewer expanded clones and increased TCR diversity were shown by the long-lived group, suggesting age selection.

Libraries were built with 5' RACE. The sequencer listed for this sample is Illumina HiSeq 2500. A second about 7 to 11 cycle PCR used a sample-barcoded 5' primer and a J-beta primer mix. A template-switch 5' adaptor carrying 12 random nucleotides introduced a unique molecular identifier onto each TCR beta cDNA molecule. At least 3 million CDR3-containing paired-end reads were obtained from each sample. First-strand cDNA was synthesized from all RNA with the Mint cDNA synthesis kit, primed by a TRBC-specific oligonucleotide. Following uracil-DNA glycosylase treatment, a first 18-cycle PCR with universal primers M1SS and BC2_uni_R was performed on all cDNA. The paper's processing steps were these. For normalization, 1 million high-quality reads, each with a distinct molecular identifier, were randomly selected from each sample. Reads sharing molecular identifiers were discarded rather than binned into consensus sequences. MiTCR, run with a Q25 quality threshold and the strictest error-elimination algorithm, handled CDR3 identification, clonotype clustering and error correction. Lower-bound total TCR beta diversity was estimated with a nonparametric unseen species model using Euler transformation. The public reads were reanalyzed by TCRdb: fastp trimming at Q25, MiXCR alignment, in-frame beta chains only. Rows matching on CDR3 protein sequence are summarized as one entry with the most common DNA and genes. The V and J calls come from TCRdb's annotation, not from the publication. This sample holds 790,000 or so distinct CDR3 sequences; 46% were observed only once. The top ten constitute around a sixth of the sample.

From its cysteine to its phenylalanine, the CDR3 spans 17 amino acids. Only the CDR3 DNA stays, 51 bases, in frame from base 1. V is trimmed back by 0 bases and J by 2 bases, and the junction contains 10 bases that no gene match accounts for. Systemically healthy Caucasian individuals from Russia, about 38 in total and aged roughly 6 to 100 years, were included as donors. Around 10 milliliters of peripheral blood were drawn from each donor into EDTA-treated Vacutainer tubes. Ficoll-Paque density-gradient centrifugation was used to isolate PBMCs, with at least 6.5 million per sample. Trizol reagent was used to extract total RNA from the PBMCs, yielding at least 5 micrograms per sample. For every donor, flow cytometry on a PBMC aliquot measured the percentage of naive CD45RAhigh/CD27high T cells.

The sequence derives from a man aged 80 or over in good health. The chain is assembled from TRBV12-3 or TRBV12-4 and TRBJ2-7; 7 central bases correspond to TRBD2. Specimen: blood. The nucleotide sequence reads TGTGCCAGCAGTTTAGCGGGATCGGGAGGTGTTCCCTACGAGCAGTACTTC. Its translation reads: CASSLAGSGGVPYEQYF.